The sequence of this TCR beta chain was determined in a study of T cells in Graves' hyperthyroidism and ophthalmopathy. The CDR3 is made up of 14 amino acids. The germline gives CDR1 SGDLS, CDR2 YYNGEE. V lost 3 bases to trimming and J lost 2 bases, with 12 bases between them. What was amplified from RNA transcripts were TCR beta CDR3 regions. During a first-round RT-PCR of the TCR CDR3, the HTBI primer set was used. TCRdb reprocessed the multiplex PCR reads with MiXCR, giving one entry per CDR3 protein. In the table there are about 24,000 distinct CDR3 sequences, 49% of which are singletons. This clonotype has ten or more counts.

The source material was blood. The TCR was taken from a woman in her forties with Graves' hyperthyroidism that later progressed to Graves' ophthalmopathy. The chain links TRBV9 to TRBJ2-7; perhaps TRBD1 as D (5 bases). The CDR3 bases are TGTGCCAGCAGCGCAGGGTACCGTCCCTACGAGCAGTACTTC. Its translation: CASSAGYRPYEQYF.